Each of the 29 T cell receptor beta chains below was sequenced from the same sample in a study of blood T cell repertoires in COVID-19. The assay was immunoSEQ multiplex PCR, and TCRdb's table has in-frame clones only and misses some. The sample includes over 130,000 clones, over 75% of them seen just once. Specimen: PBMCs or T cells enriched from blood (not recorded which). These receptors were collected from a man aged 50-60 years in a cohort exposed to, infected with or recovered from COVID-19 (not recorded which).

This clone was seen once. This chain joins TRBV30 and TRBJ2-7; a weak D match, TRBD1 (6 bases). The V end lost 2 bases, the J end lost 6 bases, and 14 bases lay between the germline ends. Germline V gene lookup returns CDR1 GTSNPN and CDR2 SVGIG (reference sequence). The CDR3 runs 13 residues. This CDR3 reads CAWSPKPRGEQYF. The CDR3 nucleotides read TGTGCCTGGAGTCCAAAACCCAGGGGCGAGCAGTACTTC.

CDR3 protein: CASSPSIAYGYTF. DNA of the CDR3: TGTGCCAGCAGCCCTAGTATCGCCTATGGCTACACCTTC. The rearrangement uses TRBV7-2 and TRBJ1-2; no definite D call. Per germline, CDR1 SGHTA and CDR2 FQGNSA. Trimming took off 5 bases at V and 4 bases at J, with 11 bases between the two ends. The CDR3 spans 13 residues.

V and J are TRBV11-2 and TRBJ1-6, with unresolved D. Trimming removed 3 bases at V and 4 bases at J, with 7 bases between. The CDR3 covers 14 residues. The germline gives CDR1 SGHAT, CDR2 FQNNGV. CDR3: CASSFLEYNSPLHF. CDR3 nucleotides: TGTGCCAGCAGCTTTCTGGAGTATAATTCACCCCTCCACTTT. The whole variable domain, filled in from reference TRBV11-2 and TRBJ1-6, reads EAGVAQSPRYKIIEKRQSVAFWCNPISGHATLYWYQQILGQGPKLLIQFQNNGVVDDSQLPKDRFSAERLKGVDSTLKIQPAKLEDSAVYLCASSFLEYNSPLHFGNGTRLTVT.

This chain uses TRBV12-5 with TRBJ1-1; D ambiguous. This CDR3 spans 12 amino acids. V shed 4 bases and J shed 6 bases, with 9 bases lying between them. Germline V gene sequence: CDR1 LGHNT, CDR2 FRNRAP. The CDR3 is CASGSRSAEAFF. The CDR3, as DNA: TGTGCTAGTGGTTCACGGAGCGCTGAAGCTTTCTTT.

The V call is TRBV19, the J call TRBJ2-3; D is possibly TRBD2 (5 bases). V was clipped by 7 bases and J by 3 bases, with 17 bases between them. The CDR3 consists of 15 residues. Germline values: CDR1 LNHDA, CDR2 SQIVND (reference sequence). The CDR3 protein is CASNADRRGTDTQYF. As DNA, the CDR3 is TGTGCCAGTAATGCTGATCGGCGAGGGACAGATACGCAGTATTTT.

The rearrangement uses TRBV5-4 and TRBJ1-2; 7 nucleotides line up with TRBD1. V lost 5 bases and J lost 0; bases outside the gene matches: 4. Germline CDR1 reads SGHNT; CDR2 reads YYREEE (reference sequence). The CDR3 contains 14 residues. The CDR3 region has the DNA TGTGCCAGCAGGCCCGGGACAGCTAACTATGGCTACACCTTC. This gives the protein CASRPGTANYGYTF.

This chain joins TRBV28 and TRBJ1-5; a weak D match, TRBD1 (5 bases). The V gene lost 3 bases and the J gene lost 2 bases, with 14 bases spanning the gap. CDR1 and CDR2 (germline): MDHEN, SYDVKM. The CDR3 is 16 residues long. The DNA of the CDR3 is TGTGCCAGCAGTTTCAGTCGGAGGGGAGGCAATCAGCCCCAGCATTTT. This gives the protein CASSFSRRGGNQPQHF. Using reference TRBV28 and TRBJ1-5 for the parts outside the CDR3, the full variable domain is DVKVTQSSRYLVKRTGEKVFLECVQDMDHENMFWYRQDPGLGLRLIYFSYDVKMKEKGDIPEGYSVSREKKERFSLILESASTNQTSMYLCASSFSRRGGNQPQHFGDGTRLSIL.

V is TRBV13 and J is TRBJ2-7; D possibly corresponds to TRBD2 (6 bases). Trimming stripped 0 bases from V and 3 bases from J, with 6 bases between. The CDR3 runs to 13 residues. The germline gives CDR1 PRHDT, CDR2 FYEKMQ (reference sequence). The CDR3 DNA is TGTGCCAGCAGCTTAGGGACTAGCTACGAGCAGTACTTC. It encodes CASSLGTSYEQYF. The full variable domain, rest sourced from reference TRBV13 and TRBJ2-7, is AAGVIQSPRHLIKEKRETATLKCYPIPRHDTVYWYQQGPGQDPQFLISFYEKMQSDKGSIPDRFSAQQFSDYHSELNMSSLELGDSALYFCASSLGTSYEQYFGPGTRLTVT.

As concerns this clone: Other nucleotide sequences in the sample specify the same CDR3. In nucleotides, the CDR3 is TGTGCCAGCAGTTACTCCGGACAGGGCCTCTCTGGGGCCAACGTCCTGACTTTC. This translates into CASSYSGQGLSGANVLTF. The chain employs TRBV6-2 or TRBV6-3 and TRBJ2-6, with TRBD1 matching 8 bases. CDR1 is MNHEY and CDR2 is SVGEGT in the germline V gene. J lost 0 bases, V lost 0 bases, and 4 bases had no gene match. This CDR3 region has 18 residues.

The CDR3 DNA is TGTGCCAGCAGCTTACCTTCCTTGACTAGCGGGAGCTACGAGCAGTACTTC. Translation: CASSLPSLTSGSYEQYF. The rearrangement links TRBV28 to TRBJ2-7; 12 nucleotides line up with TRBD2. This CDR3 region has 17 residues. Losses at the gene ends were 6 bases for V and 3 bases for J; bases not matched to a gene: 12. Germline V CDR1 and CDR2: MDHEN, SYDVKM.

The V call is TRBV14, the J call TRBJ1-6; D unclear. The CDR3 is 17 amino acids. The germline gives CDR1 SGHDN, CDR2 FVKESK. V lost 4 bases to trimming and J lost 6 bases, with 19 bases between them. The DNA of the CDR3 is TGTGCCAGCAGCCGAGGCCATTCGGCAGCCGTTAATTCACCCCTCCACTTT. It encodes CASSRGHSAAVNSPLHF.

The V gene is TRBV27, the J gene TRBJ2-7; possibly TRBD2 for D (5 bases). V lost 10 bases and J 0 bases, leaving 16 bases between the germline ends. Germline CDR1 is MNHEY and CDR2 is SMNVEV (reference sequence). This CDR3 is 14 amino acids long. In nucleotides, the CDR3 is TGTGCCACCGTTAAAGGCGGGTCCTCCTACGAGCAGTACTTC. Residues: CATVKGGSSYEQYF.

The chain couples TRBV11-2 to TRBJ1-2; maybe TRBD1 (6 bases). CDR3 size: 13 residues. Trimming took 5 bases from V and 5 from J, leaving 12 bases between them. The germline gives CDR1 SGHAT, CDR2 FQNNGV. As DNA, the CDR3 is TGTGCCAGCAGCCGCGGGGGCGTATATGGCTACACCTTC. It is translated as CASSRGGVYGYTF.

This clone was seen just once. This chain joins TRBV5-1 and TRBJ1-2; D unclear. CDR3 length: 14 residues. With 0 bases removed from V and 9 bases from J, the gap between germline ends came to 15 bases. CDR1 is SGHRS, CDR2 YFSETQ, per germline. The chain's CDR3 is CASSLDGVYGSYTF. CDR3 DNA: TGCGCCAGCAGCTTGGATGGAGTCTATGGAAGCTACACCTTC.

This clone was seen a few times. The gene calls are TRBV14 and TRBJ2-1; TRBD1 agrees at 9 bases. With 0 bases clipped from V and 7 bases from J, the junction kept 13 bases outside the gene matches. The CDR3 consists of 18 residues. Germline assignment: CDR1 SGHDN and CDR2 FVKESK. CDR3 bases: TGTGCCAGCAGCCAAGAAGAAACCGGGACAGGGCTTACGAATGAGCAGTTCTTC. Protein product: CASSQEETGTGLTNEQFF.

The rearrangement joins TRBV5-1 to TRBJ2-5; TRBD1 matches 7 bases. This CDR3 comprises 15 residues. The J segment lost 3 bases and the V segment lost 1 base, leaving 6 bases of the junction unmatched. Germline V gene data show CDR1 as SGHRS and CDR2 as YFSETQ. CDR3 DNA sequence: TGCGCCAGCAGCTTGTCGGGGACAGCCAAAGAGACCCAGTACTTC. This sequence encodes CASSLSGTAKETQYF.

CDR3 DNA sequence: TGTGCCACCAGCAGGGGACTCCCCTCTTCACCCCTCCACTTT. Amino acid sequence: CATSRGLPSSPLHF. The genes are TRBV15 and TRBJ1-6, with D perhaps TRBD1 (5 bases). Germline lookup yields CDR1 LNHNV and CDR2 YYDKDF (reference sequence). Trimming removed 3 bases at V and 9 bases at J, with 12 bases between. CDR3 length equals 14 residues.

The V and J genes are TRBV20-1 and TRBJ2-7; 12 nucleotides align to TRBD2. Looked up from germline, CDR1 is DFQATT and CDR2 is SNEGSKA (reference sequence). Trimming removed 3 bases from V and 0 bases from J; junction bases left unmatched: 3. There are 15 residues in the CDR3. The CDR3 DNA reads TGCAGTGCTAGTCTGACTAGCGGGAGCTCCTACGAGCAGTACTTC. Translation gives CSASLTSGSSYEQYF.

CDR3 nucleotide sequence: TGTGCCACCAGTGTGGAGGCCGGGGAGCTGTTTTTT. Its translation is CATSVEAGELFF. This chain connects TRBV24-1 to TRBJ2-2; tentative D call: TRBD2 (5 bases). Germline V gene lookup returns CDR1 KGHDR and CDR2 SFDVKD. Deletions cut 5 bases from V and 6 bases from J, with 6 bases between. The length of the CDR3 is 12 residues.

This clone was found a few times. This chain uses TRBV6-1 with TRBJ1-3; 9 nucleotides align to TRBD1. Per the germline V gene, CDR1 is MNHNS and CDR2 is SASEGT. After removal of 3 bases from V and 6 bases from J, the junction contained 9 bases not matched to a gene. This CDR3 comprises 16 residues. The DNA of the CDR3 is TGTGCCAGCAGTGATAAACCGGGACAGGGCGAAAACACCATATATTTT. It translates to CASSDKPGQGENTIYF.

This chain connects TRBV4-3 to TRBJ2-7, with D maybe TRBD1 (7 bases). Trimming removed 1 base from V and 7 bases from J, with 17 bases in between. Germline CDR1 LGHNA, CDR2 YSLEER. The length of the CDR3 is 15 residues. The DNA for the CDR3 is TGCGCCAGCAGCCAAGGGTATTCAGGGGGGCGAGAGCAGTACTTC. Its translation is CASSQGYSGGREQYF.

The chain links TRBV5-4 to TRBJ2-1; TRBD1 matches at 8 bases. Germline CDR1 SGHNT, CDR2 YYREEE (reference sequence). The CDR3 spans 15 residues. The ends lost 3 bases at V and 3 bases at J; junction bases unmatched: 5. CDR3 in amino acids: CASSSAGGFYNEQFF. The CDR3 DNA is TGTGCCAGCAGCTCCGCAGGGGGCTTCTACAATGAGCAGTTCTTC.

V usage is TRBV19 and J usage is TRBJ2-7, with 8 bases identical to TRBD1. CDR1 and CDR2 from the germline V gene are LNHDA and SQIVND (reference sequence). With V trimmed by 10 bases and J by 7 bases, 9 bases remained unmatched. This CDR3 contains 12 residues. CDR3 protein: CATSGGSWEQYF. Here the CDR3 DNA reads TGTGCCACTTCAGGGGGCTCATGGGAGCAGTACTTC.

This chain joins TRBV28 and TRBJ1-2; unclear D gene. CDR1 MDHEN and CDR2 SYDVKM come from the germline V gene. The V and J ends lost 0 bases and 7 bases respectively, with 9 bases between them. The CDR3 length is 13 residues. The CDR3 DNA sequence: TGTGCCAGCAGTTTATGGGCGGATACTGGCTACACCTTC. Protein product: CASSLWADTGYTF.

The chain links TRBV24-1 to TRBJ2-2; possibly TRBD2 for D (5 bases). CDR3 length: 11 amino acids. CDR1 is KGHDR, CDR2 SFDVKD, per germline. V lost 9 bases and J lost 7, with 8 bases in between. CDR3 residues: CATGSNGELFF. In DNA, the CDR3 is TGTGCCACCGGGAGTAACGGGGAGCTGTTTTTT.

This clone has more than one count but fewer than ten. The chain uses TRBV12-3 or TRBV12-4 and TRBJ2-5; TRBD1 is a possible D gene (5 bases). The CDR3 length is 12 residues. V lost 6 bases to trimming and J lost 1 base, with 6 bases between them. The CDR3: CASSDSQETQYF. DNA for the CDR3: TGTGCCAGCAGCGACAGCCAAGAGACCCAGTACTTC.

The CDR3 DNA reads as TGCGCCAGCAGTGCCAGTGTCTCTGGAAACACCATATATTTT. This gives the protein CASSASVSGNTIYF. The chain is built from TRBV10-1 and TRBJ1-3, with D hard to call. Germline loops: CDR1 WNHNN, CDR2 SYGVQD (reference sequence). V was shortened by 4 bases and J by 0 bases, with 7 bases between the two germline ends. CDR3 length: 14 amino acids.

The rearrangement joins TRBV30 to TRBJ1-2; a possible D gene is TRBD1 (6 bases). The V end lost 7 bases, the J end lost 8 bases, and 17 bases lay between the germline ends. Germline V gives CDR1 GTSNPN, CDR2 SVGIG (reference sequence). The CDR3 runs to 12 residues. The CDR3 nucleotides read TGTGCCTACCCGGACAGCCAAGGAGGCTACACCTTC. This gives the protein CAYPDSQGGYTF.

V and J are TRBV5-1 and TRBJ2-7; D is unresolved. The CDR3 totals 14 residues. Deletions cut 0 bases from V and 3 bases from J, with 10 bases between. The germline gives CDR1 SGHRS, CDR2 YFSETQ. The CDR3 bases are TGCGCCAGCAGCTTGGGCCTAGATAACTACGAGCAGTACTTC. This encodes CASSLGLDNYEQYF.